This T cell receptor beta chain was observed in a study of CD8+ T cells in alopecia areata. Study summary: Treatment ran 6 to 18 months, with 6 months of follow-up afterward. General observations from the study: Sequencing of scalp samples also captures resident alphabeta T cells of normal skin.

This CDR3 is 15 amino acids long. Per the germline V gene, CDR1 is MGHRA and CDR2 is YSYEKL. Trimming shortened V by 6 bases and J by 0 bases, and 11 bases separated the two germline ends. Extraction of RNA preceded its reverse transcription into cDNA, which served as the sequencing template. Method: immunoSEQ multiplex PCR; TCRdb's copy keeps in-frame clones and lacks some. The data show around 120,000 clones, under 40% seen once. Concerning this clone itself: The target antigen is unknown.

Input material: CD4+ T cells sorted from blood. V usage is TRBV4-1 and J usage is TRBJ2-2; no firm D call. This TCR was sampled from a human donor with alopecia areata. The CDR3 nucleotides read TGCGCCAGCAGACAGCCGTTGTCGAACACCGGGGAGCTGTTTTTT. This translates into CASRQPLSNTGELFF.